Shown below are 10 T cell receptor beta chains from a single sample sequenced in a study of blood T cell repertoires in COVID-19. Method: immunoSEQ multiplex PCR; TCRdb's copy keeps in-frame clones and lacks some. The sample records 360,000 or so clones, roughly 87% being singletons. Sequencing used PBMCs or T cells enriched from blood (not recorded which). These receptor sequences come from a woman aged 25 to 39 who had recovered from COVID-19.

V and J are TRBV2 and TRBJ1-2; 8 bases agree with TRBD1. This CDR3 has 14 amino acids. V shed 6 bases, J shed 5 bases, and the junction held 8 bases outside the gene matches. CDR1 is SNHLY and CDR2 is FYNNEI in the germline V gene. The chain's CDR3 is CASSPDRDSYGYTF. The CDR3 coding sequence is TGTGCCAGCAGCCCGGACAGGGATTCTTATGGCTACACCTTC.

This rearrangement joins TRBV9 to TRBJ2-2; 10 bases match TRBD2. Germline V lookup: CDR1 SGDLS, CDR2 YYNGEE. Trimming took 0 bases from V and 5 from J; bases not matched to a gene: 4. This CDR3 contains 16 residues. CDR3 sequence reads: CASSVGLAGATGELFF. The DNA of the CDR3 is TGTGCCAGCAGCGTAGGGCTAGCGGGAGCTACCGGGGAGCTGTTTTTT.

The chain joins TRBV28 to TRBJ2-7; D is possibly TRBD1 (6 bases). This CDR3 is built from 16 residues. CDR1 is MDHEN, CDR2 SYDVKM, per germline. The ends were cut back, 5 bases at V and 3 bases at J, with 20 bases in the middle. The CDR3 loop reads CASSLNPGDIYYEQYF. In nucleotides, the CDR3 is TGTGCCAGCAGTCTTAACCCAGGGGACATATACTACGAGCAGTACTTC.

This chain links TRBV24-1 with TRBJ2-1; 11 bases map to TRBD1. Germline V gives CDR1 KGHDR, CDR2 SFDVKD. Losses at the gene ends were 3 bases for V and 6 bases for J; bases not matched to a gene: 3. This CDR3 has 15 residues. The DNA of the CDR3 is TGTGCCACCAGTGATGGGACAGGGGGTCCCAATGAGCAGTTCTTC. Residues: CATSDGTGGPNEQFF.

The chain combines TRBV28 with TRBJ2-3; TRBD1 is a possible D gene (6 bases). V lost 7 bases, J lost 4 bases, and 15 bases lay in between. From germline, CDR1 is MDHEN and CDR2 SYDVKM. The CDR3 runs to 14 residues. This chain's CDR3 is CASNTAQGPDTQYF. CDR3 DNA sequence: TGTGCCAGCAATACGGCTCAGGGGCCAGATACGCAGTATTTT.

The V gene is TRBV11-2, the J gene TRBJ1-5; 8 nucleotides align to TRBD1. This CDR3 region has 14 residues. In germline, CDR1 is SGHAT, CDR2 FQNNGV. The J segment lost 5 bases and the V segment lost 4 bases, leaving 4 bases of the junction unmatched. CDR3 residues: CASSWTGRDQPQHF. The CDR3 DNA is TGTGCCAGCAGCTGGACAGGGCGGGATCAGCCCCAGCATTTT.

The chain uses TRBV7-6 and TRBJ1-2, with D unresolved. V was pared by 5 bases and J by 8 bases, with 12 bases between. CDR3 length: 12 residues. From germline, CDR1 is SGHVS and CDR2 FNYEAQ. The CDR3 DNA follows: TGTGCCAGCAGCCGTCTAGAAGTAGGCTACACCTTC. This codes for CASSRLEVGYTF.

V usage is TRBV19 and J usage is TRBJ2-7, with a weak D call TRBD2 (5 bases). Germline loops: CDR1 LNHDA, CDR2 SQIVND (reference sequence). V was trimmed by 4 bases and J by 2 bases, leaving 15 bases between them. This CDR3 contains 15 residues. CDR3 bases: TGTGCCAGTAGTACGTATACGGGAATCGCCTACGAGCAGTACTTC. It encodes CASSTYTGIAYEQYF.

V and J are TRBV5-1 and TRBJ2-7, with 8 nucleotides matching TRBD1. With V trimmed by 2 bases and J by 0 bases, 7 bases remained unmatched. The CDR3 has 16 residues. Germline assignment: CDR1 SGHRS and CDR2 YFSETQ. The CDR3 spells CASSFPEGQGSYEQYF. Written as DNA, the CDR3 is TGCGCCAGCAGCTTTCCGGAAGGACAGGGCTCCTACGAGCAGTACTTC. Full variable domain (missing parts from reference TRBV5-1 and TRBJ2-7): KAGVTQTPRYLIKTRGQQVTLSCSPISGHRSVSWYQQTPGQGLQFLFEYFSETQRNKGNFPGRFSGRQFSNSRSEMNVSTLELGDSALYLCASSFPEGQGSYEQYFGPGTRLTVT.

V and J are TRBV7-9 and TRBJ1-1; D gene unclear. V was shortened by 5 bases and J by 1 base, with 11 bases between the two germline ends. CDR1 and CDR2 (germline): SEHNR, FQNEAQ (reference sequence). The CDR3 is made up of 14 amino acids. CDR3 region: CASSPTGKNTEAFF. The DNA of the CDR3 is TGTGCCAGCAGCCCTACCGGGAAGAACACTGAAGCTTTCTTT.